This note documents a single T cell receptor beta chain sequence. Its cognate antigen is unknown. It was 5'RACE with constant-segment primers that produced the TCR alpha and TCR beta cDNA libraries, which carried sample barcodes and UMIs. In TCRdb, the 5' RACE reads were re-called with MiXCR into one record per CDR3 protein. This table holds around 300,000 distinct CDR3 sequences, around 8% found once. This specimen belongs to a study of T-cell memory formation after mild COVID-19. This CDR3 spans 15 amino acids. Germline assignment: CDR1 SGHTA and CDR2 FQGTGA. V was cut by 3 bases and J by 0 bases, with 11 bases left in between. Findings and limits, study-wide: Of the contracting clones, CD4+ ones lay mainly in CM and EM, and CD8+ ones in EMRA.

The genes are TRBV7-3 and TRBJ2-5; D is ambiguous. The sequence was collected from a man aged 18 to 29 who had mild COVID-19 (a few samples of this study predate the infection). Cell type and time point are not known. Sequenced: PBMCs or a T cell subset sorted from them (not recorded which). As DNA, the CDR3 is TGTGCCAGCAGCTTCTTTGCCTCGTACCAAGAGACCCAGTACTTC. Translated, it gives CASSFFASYQETQYF.